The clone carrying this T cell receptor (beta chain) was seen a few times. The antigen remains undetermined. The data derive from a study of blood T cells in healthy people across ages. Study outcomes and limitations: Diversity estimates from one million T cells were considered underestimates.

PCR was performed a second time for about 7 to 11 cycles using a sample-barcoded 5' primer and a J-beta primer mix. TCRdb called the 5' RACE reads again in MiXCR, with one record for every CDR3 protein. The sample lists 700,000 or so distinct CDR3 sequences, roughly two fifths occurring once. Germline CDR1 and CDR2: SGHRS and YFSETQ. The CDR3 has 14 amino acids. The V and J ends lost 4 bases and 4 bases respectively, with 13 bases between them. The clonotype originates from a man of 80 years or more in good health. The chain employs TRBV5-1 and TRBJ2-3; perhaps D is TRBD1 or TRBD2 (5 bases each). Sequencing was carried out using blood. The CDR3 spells CASSRRLGADTQYF. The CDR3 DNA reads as TGCGCCAGCAGCCGAAGACTGGGGGCAGATACGCAGTATTTT.